The 28 T cell receptor beta chains given below trace back to one sample, sequenced in a study of early T cells in non-severe SARS-CoV-2 infection. In TCRdb, the 5' RACE reads were re-called with MiXCR into one record per CDR3 protein. Of around 77,000 distinct CDR3 sequences listed, about 12% were seen once; the top ten hold 15% to 17%. The sequencing here drew on whole blood, taken at baseline. These receptors were taken from an adult who was a healthcare worker with PCR-confirmed SARS-CoV-2 infection or an uninfected control (not recorded which). The donor label of this sample is uncertain.

The chain employs TRBV4-1 and TRBJ2-1, with 10 bases fitting TRBD2. The CDR3 extends over 15 amino acids. Germline-derived CDR1 and CDR2 are MGHRA and YSYEKL. Unmatched junction bases numbered 9, after V lost 6 bases and J lost 7 bases. The CDR3 spells CASRASGGAKNEQFF. The DNA of the CDR3 is TGCGCCAGCAGGGCGAGCGGGGGGGCAAAGAATGAGCAGTTCTTC.

The gene calls are TRBV11-2 and TRBJ2-7; TRBD1 agrees at 8 bases. The CDR3 loop spans 14 amino acids. J gave up 3 bases and V 5 bases, and 6 bases lay outside the gene matches. CDR1 is SGHAT, CDR2 FQNNGV, per germline. CDR3 sequence reads: CASSTPGQDYEQYF. The CDR3 DNA is TGTGCCAGCAGCACACCGGGACAGGACTACGAGCAGTACTTC.

The chain couples TRBV11-2 to TRBJ2-5; no clear D gene. Germline loops: CDR1 SGHAT, CDR2 FQNNGV. Trimming stripped 0 bases from V and 7 bases from J, with 6 bases between. This CDR3 contains 12 residues. DNA of the CDR3: TGTGCCAGCAGCTTAGATGCGAGGACCCAGTACTTC. It specifies CASSLDARTQYF. The full variable domain, completed using reference TRBV11-2 and TRBJ2-5, is EAGVAQSPRYKIIEKRQSVAFWCNPISGHATLYWYQQILGQGPKLLIQFQNNGVVDDSQLPKDRFSAERLKGVDSTLKIQPAKLEDSAVYLCASSLDARTQYFGPGTRLLVL.

The chain recombines TRBV4-3 with TRBJ2-3, with 7 bases that match TRBD2. Unmatched junction bases numbered 5, after V lost 4 bases and J lost 1 base. CDR3 length: 15 residues. Looked up from germline, CDR1 is LGHNA and CDR2 is YSLEER. The CDR3 coding sequence is TGCGCCAGCAGCCCGATGGGGAGGGGCACAGATACGCAGTATTTT. Translating gives CASSPMGRGTDTQYF.

The chain joins TRBV11-3 to TRBJ2-3; the D is unclear. Germline lookup yields CDR1 SGHNT and CDR2 YENEEA. This CDR3 spans 14 amino acids. Trimming pared 3 bases from V and 0 bases from J, leaving 7 bases between. The CDR3 nucleotides read TGTGCCAGCAGCTTCTCGTCTAGCACAGATACGCAGTATTTT. Translation gives CASSFSSSTDTQYF. The complete variable domain, with remaining parts taken from reference TRBV11-3 and TRBJ2-3, reads EAGVVQSPRYKIIEKKQPVAFWCNPISGHNTLYWYLQNLGQGPELLIRYENEEAVDDSQLPKDRFSAERLKGVDSTLKIQPAELGDSAVYLCASSFSSSTDTQYFGPGTRLTVL.

This clonotype was observed many times. The chain recombines TRBV7-9 with TRBJ2-5, with TRBD2 matching over 9 bases. The CDR3 is made up of 15 amino acids. After removal of 4 bases from V and 2 bases from J, the junction contained 5 bases not matched to a gene. Germline-derived CDR1 and CDR2 are SEHNR and FQNEAQ (reference sequence). In DNA, the CDR3 is TGTGCCAGCAGCTGCCTGACTAGCGGTCAAGAGACCCAGTACTTC. Translated, it gives CASSCLTSGQETQYF.

This clonotype has at least ten counts. The V gene is TRBV11-2, the J gene TRBJ2-1; tentatively, D is TRBD1 (5 bases). The CDR3 length is 17 residues. Germline-derived CDR1 and CDR2 are SGHAT and FQNNGV. Between the trimmed V and J ends, which lost 5 bases and 4 bases, there was a span of 21 bases. CDR3 sequence reads: CASSPFRGQANYNEQFF. In DNA, the CDR3 is TGTGCCAGCAGCCCCTTTAGGGGCCAGGCGAATTACAATGAGCAGTTCTTC.

This clonotype was counted many times. The genes are TRBV7-2 and TRBJ2-2; TRBD1 might be the D (5 bases). The germline V and J ends were trimmed by 6 bases and 1 base, with 12 bases remaining between them. The CDR3 has 15 residues. In germline, CDR1 is SGHTA, CDR2 FQGNSA. CDR3 bases: TGTGCCAGCAGTTCCCTCAGGGTGAACACCGGGGAGCTGTTTTTT. This sequence encodes CASSSLRVNTGELFF.

This clonotype was picked up a small number of times. The chain employs TRBV6-1 and TRBJ2-7; no definite D call. CDR1 and CDR2 (germline): MNHNS, SASEGT. Trimming took off 8 bases at V and 2 bases at J, with 7 bases between the two ends. The CDR3 contains 11 residues. CDR3 sequence (DNA): TGTGCCAGCCGGGTTACCTACGAGCAGTACTTC. This gives the protein CASRVTYEQYF.

The genes are TRBV19 and TRBJ1-2; 8 bases are a match to TRBD1. CDR3 size: 15 residues. V shed 3 bases and J 4 bases; nucleotides not matched to a gene: 7. Germline V CDR1 and CDR2: LNHDA, SQIVND (reference sequence). The chain's CDR3 is CASSIQQGDRYGYTF. The CDR3 region has the DNA TGTGCCAGTAGTATCCAACAGGGGGACCGCTATGGCTACACCTTC.

Here the CDR3 reads CASSWTSGSLYEQYF. The CDR3 DNA sequence: TGTGCCAGCAGCTGGACTAGCGGGAGCCTCTACGAGCAGTACTTC. The V call is TRBV5-5, the J call TRBJ2-7; 13 bases match TRBD2. This CDR3 contains 15 residues. Germline-derived CDR1 and CDR2 are SGHKS and YYEKEE (reference sequence). J lost 3 bases, V lost 3 bases, and 3 bases had no gene match.

This clonotype was counted between two and nine times. The chain combines TRBV5-1 with TRBJ2-3; the match to TRBD1 covers 8 bases. This CDR3 contains 15 residues. Unmatched junction bases numbered 8, after V lost 3 bases and J lost 5 bases. The germline gives CDR1 SGHRS, CDR2 YFSETQ. CDR3 bases: TGCGCCAGCAGCTGGGCGGGACAGGCTATAGATACGCAGTATTTT. Residues: CASSWAGQAIDTQYF. The entire variable domain, with the rest obtained from reference TRBV5-1 and TRBJ2-3, is as follows: KAGVTQTPRYLIKTRGQQVTLSCSPISGHRSVSWYQQTPGQGLQFLFEYFSETQRNKGNFPGRFSGRQFSNSRSEMNVSTLELGDSALYLCASSWAGQAIDTQYFGPGTRLTVL.

This clonotype came up many times. The CDR3 sequence: CSAGVRTSGTEQFF. The CDR3 DNA sequence: TGCAGTGCTGGTGTCAGGACTAGCGGGACAGAGCAGTTCTTC. This chain uses TRBV20-1 with TRBJ2-1; 12 bases align to TRBD2. Trimming cost V 5 bases and J 10 bases; bases outside gene matches: 9. Germline V gene data show CDR1 as DFQATT and CDR2 as SNEGSKA (reference sequence). CDR3 length: 14 amino acids.

This clonotype was seen a few times. The V and J genes are TRBV5-1 and TRBJ1-2; D unresolved. CDR1 and CDR2 (germline): SGHRS, YFSETQ. Trimming took off 4 bases at V and 8 bases at J, with 21 bases between the two ends. There are 15 residues in the CDR3. The CDR3 DNA sequence: TGCGCCAGCAGCCCAGATCGGGGAACCACGGAGGGCTACACCTTC. Translation gives CASSPDRGTTEGYTF.

This clonotype has a handful of counts. The rearrangement joins TRBV13 to TRBJ1-3, with D hard to call. The CDR3 runs to 18 residues. The V gene's germline CDR1 is PRHDT and CDR2 FYEKMQ (reference sequence). V was pared by 2 bases and J by 6 bases, with 23 bases between. CDR3 protein: CASSLHPAGRSRENTIYF. The CDR3 DNA is TGTGCCAGCAGCTTACACCCTGCGGGGAGGAGCCGTGAAAACACCATATATTTT.

This chain connects TRBV24-1 to TRBJ1-3, with D possibly TRBD1 on 5 matching bases. CDR1 is KGHDR and CDR2 is SFDVKD in the germline V gene. This CDR3 has 13 residues. The V end was cut by 9 bases, the J end by 7 bases, with 15 bases between. CDR3: CATGHATRNTIYF. Here the CDR3 DNA reads TGTGCCACCGGACACGCAACTAGGAACACCATATATTTT.

This clonotype was picked up many times. This chain joins TRBV7-9 and TRBJ2-7, with TRBD2 as a possible D gene (5 bases). In germline, CDR1 is SEHNR, CDR2 FQNEAQ (reference sequence). The CDR3 is 14 residues long. V was clipped by 4 bases and J by 2 bases, with 12 bases between them. The CDR3 sequence is CASSSPSGPYEQYF. In DNA, the CDR3 is TGTGCCAGCAGCTCGCCGAGCGGACCCTACGAGCAGTACTTC.

This clonotype appeared a few times. This chain joins TRBV12-3 or TRBV12-4 and TRBJ1-6; no clear D. The CDR3 is made up of 12 amino acids. V lost 0 bases to trimming and J lost 11 bases, with 5 bases between them. The CDR3 nucleotides read TGTGCCAGCAGTTTAGCTTCAACACCCCTCCACTTT. Its protein product is CASSLASTPLHF.

This chain connects TRBV20-1 to TRBJ2-3; D possibly corresponds to TRBD2 (7 bases). The V end lost 3 bases, the J end lost 4 bases, and 14 bases lay between the germline ends. The V gene's germline CDR1 is DFQATT and CDR2 SNEGSKA (reference sequence). This CDR3 contains 14 residues. This CDR3 is CSASGLGGPDTQYF. The CDR3 nucleotides read TGCAGTGCTAGCGGACTAGGGGGGCCAGATACGCAGTATTTT.

The gene calls are TRBV18 and TRBJ2-3, with 7 bases matching TRBD2. After removal of 2 bases from V and 0 bases from J, the junction contained 5 bases not matched to a gene. The CDR3 consists of 16 residues. Per germline, CDR1 KGHSH and CDR2 LQKENI. Here the CDR3 DNA reads TGTGCCAGCTCACCAATCGTAGCGGGTAGCACAGATACGCAGTATTTT. Amino acids: CASSPIVAGSTDTQYF.

This clonotype was observed many times. The CDR3 DNA sequence: TGTGCCAGCAGTTTAGGCGGAACGAGGGCCAACGTCCTGACTTTC. Translation: CASSLGGTRANVLTF. J is TRBJ2-6 and V is TRBV12-3 or TRBV12-4; D gene ambiguous. V lost 1 base and J 5 bases, leaving 9 bases between the germline ends. The CDR3 runs to 15 residues.

The rearrangement uses TRBV6-1 and TRBJ2-7; D might be TRBD1 (5 bases). Germline loops: CDR1 MNHNS, CDR2 SASEGT. The CDR3 contains 15 residues. The V and J ends lost 2 bases and 4 bases respectively, with 15 bases between them. DNA of the CDR3: TGTGCCAGCAGTGAACAGGCAGGGTCGATGTACGAGCAGTACTTC. Translated: CASSEQAGSMYEQYF.

V and J are TRBV27 and TRBJ2-2; 13 nucleotides agree with TRBD2. The CDR3 covers 15 residues. After removal of 8 bases from V and 3 bases from J, the junction contained 3 bases not matched to a gene. CDR1 is MNHEY and CDR2 is SMNVEV in the germline V gene (reference sequence). CDR3 sequence reads: CASGLAGVYTGELFF. The CDR3 DNA follows: TGTGCCAGCGGACTAGCGGGAGTCTACACCGGGGAGCTGTTTTTT.

The rearrangement joins TRBV9 to TRBJ2-3; 7 nucleotides agree with TRBD1. The length of the CDR3 is 14 residues. In germline, CDR1 is SGDLS, CDR2 YYNGEE. Trimming removed 4 bases from V and 4 bases from J; junction bases left unmatched: 6. CDR3 sequence: CASSRQGNPDTQYF. The CDR3, as DNA: TGTGCCAGCAGCAGACAGGGTAATCCAGATACGCAGTATTTT.

The V call is TRBV24-1, the J call TRBJ2-5; 8 bases fit TRBD2. Per germline, CDR1 KGHDR and CDR2 SFDVKD. The CDR3 consists of 14 residues. Germline trimming cut 3 bases from V and 5 bases from J; bases unmatched to any gene: 4. The CDR3 sequence is CATSDPGLGETQYF. The CDR3 coding sequence is TGTGCCACCAGTGATCCGGGACTAGGGGAGACCCAGTACTTC.

In this sample, this clonotype turned up many times. The chain uses TRBV15 and TRBJ2-2, with 9 bases that match TRBD2. V lost 0 bases to trimming and J lost 4 bases; unmatched junction nucleotides: 9. Germline CDR1 reads LNHNV; CDR2 reads YYDKDF (reference sequence). CDR3 length: 18 residues. The CDR3 reads CATSRERRPTSGTGELFF. CDR3 nucleotides: TGTGCCACCAGCAGAGAACGTCGGCCGACTAGCGGCACCGGGGAGCTGTTTTTT.

This chain uses TRBV19 with TRBJ2-7; no clear D. The CDR3 loop spans 16 amino acids. Trimming removed 3 bases from V and 2 bases from J, with 17 bases in between. CDR1 is LNHDA, CDR2 SQIVND, per germline (reference sequence). CDR3 loop: CASSMVATGSTYEQYF. For the CDR3, the DNA is TGTGCCAGTAGTATGGTTGCTACCGGGTCGACCTACGAGCAGTACTTC.

This clonotype was counted only a few times. The chain has TRBV7-2 and TRBJ1-2; a weak D match, TRBD1 (6 bases). CDR3 length: 14 amino acids. Trimming took 1 base from V and 5 from J, leaving 11 bases between them. Germline values: CDR1 SGHTA, CDR2 FQGNSA. This chain's CDR3 is CASSLEGGSYGYTF. As DNA, the CDR3 is TGTGCCAGCAGCTTAGAAGGGGGTTCGTATGGCTACACCTTC.